This T cell receptor beta chain was profiled in a study of T cell responses to AZD1222 COVID-19 vaccine. Using immunoSEQ multiplex PCR, the repertoire was profiled, and TCRdb retains in-frame clones only, with some absent. Seen here are some 99,000 clones, 88% observed once, and the top ten hold approximately 15%. Trimming took off 5 bases at V and 7 bases at J, with 17 bases between the two ends. This CDR3 comprises 14 residues. Germline loops: CDR1 SEHNR, CDR2 FQNEAQ (reference sequence). The chain couples TRBV7-9 to TRBJ1-1; D uncertain. This sequence originates from an adult who received the AZD1222 COVID-19 vaccine. The sequences come from peripheral blood, collected 28 days after the second AZD1222 dose. Here the CDR3 reads CASSPGISVLEAFF. CDR3 in DNA: TGTGCCAGCAGCCCGGGGATATCCGTCCTTGAAGCTTTCTTT.